This T cell receptor (beta chain) was identified during a study of blood T cell repertoires in COVID-19. In the study overall: From the United States, Italy and Spain came samples of acute and convalescent COVID-19. In each case, the material was cDNA or gDNA derived from T cells, B-cell-depleted T cells, or PBMCs.

Per the study methods: Scientists estimated how many nucleated cells there were by amplifying reference gene primers. TCRdb's copy holds only in-frame clones and misses some; the assay was immunoSEQ multiplex PCR. The DNA gave D and trimming, while V, J and clone size come from that table. The sample includes more than 250,000 clones, over 75% of them seen just once. Germline V gives CDR1 SGHNT, CDR2 YYREEE (reference sequence). J was trimmed by 4 bases and V by 3 bases; bases with no gene match: 3. There are 14 residues in the CDR3. The sequenced material came from peripheral blood. The receptor was isolated from a man aged 45-65 years with active or convalescent COVID-19. The chain is built from TRBV5-4 and TRBJ2-2, with 7 bases lining up with TRBD1. The CDR3 region has the DNA TGTGCCAGCAGCTCGGGACAGCGCACCGGGGAGCTGTTTTTT. Its translation is CASSSGQRTGELFF.